A single sample gave rise to the 13 T cell receptor beta chains below, sequenced in a study of post-analysis software for immune sequencing data. Prepared libraries of TCR beta cDNA carried unique molecular identifiers. A single record per CDR3 protein comes from TCRdb applying MiXCR to the PCR reads. The sample holds hundreds of thousands of distinct CDR3 sequences, around 27% seen once. Their antigens are not known. The study, taken as a whole, reports: Compared with controls, patients had more of five or six TRBV segments, including TRBV5-6, TRBV5-1 and TRBV20-1.

The material sequenced was blood. The receptors derive from a girl aged 10 to 17 with multiple sclerosis.

The chain employs TRBV28 and TRBJ1-5, with 7 bases aligning to TRBD1. Germline CDR1 reads MDHEN; CDR2 reads SYDVKM. This CDR3 region has 17 residues. V lost 3 bases to trimming and J lost 0 bases; unmatched junction nucleotides: 8. This CDR3 reads CASSFSGQTFSNQPQHF. The CDR3 DNA reads as TGTGCCAGCAGTTTTTCGGGACAGACTTTTAGCAATCAGCCCCAGCATTTT.

This clonotype turned up a few times. V usage is TRBV7-9 and J usage is TRBJ2-3; D is uncertain. The CDR3 runs 15 residues. In germline, CDR1 is SEHNR, CDR2 FQNEAQ (reference sequence). Deletions cut 3 bases from V and 0 bases from J, with 10 bases between. Here the CDR3 DNA reads TGTGCCAGCAGCTTGCACCAGAGTAGCACAGATACGCAGTATTTT. Its protein is CASSLHQSSTDTQYF. The full variable domain, rest sourced from reference TRBV7-9 and TRBJ2-3, is DTGVSQNPRHKITKRGQNVTFRCDPISEHNRLYWYRQTLGQGPEFLTYFQNEAQLEKSRLLSDRFSAERPKGSFSTLEIQRTEQGDSAMYLCASSLHQSSTDTQYFGPGTRLTVL.

The chain uses TRBV24-1 and TRBJ2-1; 7 positions agree with TRBD1. This CDR3 spans 14 amino acids. J gave up 0 bases and V 9 bases, and 4 bases lay outside the gene matches. Germline CDR1 KGHDR, CDR2 SFDVKD. CDR3 nucleotides: TGTGCCACCCAACAGGGGACCTCCTACAATGAGCAGTTCTTC. It specifies CATQQGTSYNEQFF.

The V gene is TRBV28, the J gene TRBJ2-1, with 10 bases aligning to TRBD2. V was pared by 5 bases and J by 0 bases, with 10 bases of the junction left unmatched. The CDR3 spans 18 residues. The V gene's germline CDR1 is MDHEN and CDR2 SYDVKM. The CDR3 here is CASSPMGTSASSYNEQFF. CDR3 DNA: TGTGCCAGCAGTCCAATGGGGACTAGCGCCAGCTCCTACAATGAGCAGTTCTTC.

The genes are TRBV9 and TRBJ2-3; D unclear. V was cut by 1 base and J by 3 bases, with 6 bases left in between. The CDR3 extends over 13 amino acids. Per the germline V gene, CDR1 is SGDLS and CDR2 is YYNGEE. CDR3 in amino acids: CASSVFPTDTQYF. Written as DNA, the CDR3 is TGTGCCAGCAGCGTATTCCCGACAGATACGCAGTATTTT.

The chain recombines TRBV5-1 with TRBJ2-1, with TRBD2 as a possible D gene (5 bases). V was shortened by 3 bases and J by 3 bases, with 10 bases between the two germline ends. Germline CDR1 reads SGHRS; CDR2 reads YFSETQ. The CDR3 is 14 amino acids. The CDR3 here is CASSSPADYNEQFF. Written as DNA, the CDR3 is TGCGCCAGCAGCTCGCCAGCGGACTACAATGAGCAGTTCTTC.

The chain carries TRBV2 and TRBJ2-1; 8 nucleotides match TRBD2. The germline gives CDR1 SNHLY, CDR2 FYNNEI. V lost 0 bases to trimming and J lost 6 bases; unmatched junction nucleotides: 7. CDR3 length equals 16 residues. The CDR3 region is CASSEARTGGLNEQFF. CDR3 DNA: TGTGCCAGCAGTGAAGCTCGTACGGGGGGGCTCAATGAGCAGTTCTTC. Together with reference TRBV2 and TRBJ2-1, the CDR3 gives the full variable domain: EPEVTQTPSHQVTQMGQEVILRCVPISNHLYFYWYRQILGQKVEFLVSFYNNEISEKSEIFDDQFSVERPDGSNFTLKIRSTKLEDSAMYFCASSEARTGGLNEQFFGPGTRLTVL.

This clonotype has more than one count but fewer than ten. The V and J genes are TRBV20-1 and TRBJ2-3; TRBD2 might be the D (6 bases). Germline V gene data show CDR1 as DFQATT and CDR2 as SNEGSKA (reference sequence). Trimming left V 6 bases short and J 6 bases short, with 13 bases between. This CDR3 is built from 12 residues. The CDR3 loop is CSALLAADTQYF. The CDR3 bases are TGCAGTGCGTTACTAGCAGCGGATACGCAGTATTTT.

The chain employs TRBV29-1 and TRBJ2-3, with D perhaps TRBD2 (6 bases). The CDR3 consists of 15 residues. V lost 6 bases and J lost 1, with 17 bases in between. Germline V gene sequence: CDR1 SQVTM, CDR2 ANQGSEA. The CDR3 is CSVEILATRTDTQYF. CDR3 sequence (DNA): TGCAGCGTGGAAATTCTAGCGACCCGCACAGATACGCAGTATTTT.

This clonotype has just one count. The V and J genes are TRBV5-1 and TRBJ2-7; perhaps TRBD2 as D (6 bases). CDR3 length: 16 residues. Deletions cut 5 bases from V and 5 bases from J, with 23 bases between. CDR1 is SGHRS, CDR2 YFSETQ, per germline. This chain's CDR3 is CASRFVLGAGSHEQYF. The CDR3 DNA reads TGCGCCAGCAGGTTCGTGTTGGGAGCCGGGAGCCACGAGCAGTACTTC.

This clonotype turned up a few times. This sequence joins TRBV11-2 and TRBJ1-2, with 7 bases that match TRBD1. This CDR3 is 12 amino acids long. The junction had 5 bases not matched to a gene; V was cut back by 5 bases and J by 8 bases. CDR1 SGHAT and CDR2 FQNNGV come from the germline V gene. The CDR3 coding sequence is TGTGCCAGCAGCAGACAGGGAGAAGGCTACACCTTC. It translates to CASSRQGEGYTF.

The V and J genes are TRBV29-1 and TRBJ2-1; no reliable D call. This CDR3 has 12 amino acids. Between the trimmed V and J ends, which lost 2 bases and 8 bases, there was a span of 10 bases. The germline V gene has CDR1 SQVTM and CDR2 ANQGSEA. The CDR3 DNA reads TGCAGCGTTGAAAGGTCCGCCGATGAGCAGTTCTTC. Translating gives CSVERSADEQFF.

This clonotype was seen more than once but under ten times. This chain links TRBV24-1 with TRBJ1-2, with D unclear. The CDR3 is 12 amino acids. V was pared by 3 bases and J by 8 bases, with 9 bases between. From germline, CDR1 is KGHDR and CDR2 SFDVKD. The CDR3 nucleotides are TGTGCCACCAGTGATGGCAGTAAGGGCTACACCTTC. This encodes CATSDGSKGYTF.